This T cell receptor (beta chain) was sequenced in a study of identical twins. Using its own MiXCR run on the 5' RACE reads, TCRdb lists one record per CDR3 protein. The table lists roughly 770,000 distinct CDR3 sequences, roughly 18% of them singletons. The CDR3 is 19 residues long. These data were also reused for a study on T cells expressing NK-cell markers.

This TCR derives from a woman under 30 in good health. The sample comprised PBMCs. The chain carries TRBV1 and TRBJ2-1; the table names TRBD2, a call not compared with the DNA. TRBV1 is classified as a pseudogene. The CDR3 sequence is CTSSQDRGLAAQFLNEQFF. The CDR3 region has the DNA TGCACCAGCAGCCAAGATCGGGGACTAGCGGCCCAATTTCTCAATGAGCAGTTCTTC.